This T cell receptor (beta chain) was captured by sequencing in a study of blood T cells in healthy people across ages. Study observations and caveats: Donors of long life had a larger count of naive CD4+ cells and greater diversity than aged donors.

As concerns this clonotype: The antigen remains undetermined.

Combining a sample-barcoded 5' primer with a J-beta primer mix, a second PCR ran for 7 to 11 cycles. Tags on each cDNA molecule came from a template-switch adaptor with 12 random nucleotides. Using its own MiXCR run on the 5' RACE reads, TCRdb lists one record per CDR3 protein. This table holds about 930,000 distinct CDR3 sequences, around 29% found once. The V end was cut by 4 bases, the J end by 5 bases, with 18 bases between. The CDR3 spans 15 residues. Germline values: CDR1 SGHRS, CDR2 YFSETQ. Total RNA extraction produced at least 5 micrograms (per sample) for the study. This sample also belongs to another study, concerning T cells of mothers and their children.

Specimen: blood. The rearrangement uses TRBV5-1 and TRBJ2-5; D is possibly TRBD2 (6 bases). The receptor was isolated from a woman aged 40 to 50 in good health. CDR3 amino acids: CASSQVLGGRETQYF. The CDR3 nucleotides read TGCGCCAGCAGCCAAGTCTTGGGGGGTCGGGAGACCCAGTACTTC. The complete variable domain, with remaining parts taken from reference TRBV5-1 and TRBJ2-5, reads KAGVTQTPRYLIKTRGQQVTLSCSPISGHRSVSWYQQTPGQGLQFLFEYFSETQRNKGNFPGRFSGRQFSNSRSEMNVSTLELGDSALYLCASSQVLGGRETQYFGPGTRLLVL.